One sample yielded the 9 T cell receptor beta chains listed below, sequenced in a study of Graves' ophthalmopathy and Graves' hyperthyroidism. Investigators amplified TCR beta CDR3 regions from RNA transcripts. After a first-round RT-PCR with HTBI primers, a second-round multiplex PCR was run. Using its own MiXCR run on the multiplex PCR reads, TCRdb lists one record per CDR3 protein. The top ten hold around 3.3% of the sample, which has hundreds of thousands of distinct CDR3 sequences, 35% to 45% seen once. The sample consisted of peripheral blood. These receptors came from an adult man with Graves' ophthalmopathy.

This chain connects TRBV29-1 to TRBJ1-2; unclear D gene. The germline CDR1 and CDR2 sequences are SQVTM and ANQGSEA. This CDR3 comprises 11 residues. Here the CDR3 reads CRAEGYYGYTF. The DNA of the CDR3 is TGCAGGGCAGAAGGGTACTATGGCTACACCTTC. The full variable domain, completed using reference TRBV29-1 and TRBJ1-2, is SAVISQKPSRDICQRGTSLTIQCQVDSQVTMMFWYRQQPGQSLTLIATANQGSEATYESGFVIDKFPISRPNLTFSTLTVSNMSPEDSSIYLCRAEGYYGYTFGSGTRLTVV.

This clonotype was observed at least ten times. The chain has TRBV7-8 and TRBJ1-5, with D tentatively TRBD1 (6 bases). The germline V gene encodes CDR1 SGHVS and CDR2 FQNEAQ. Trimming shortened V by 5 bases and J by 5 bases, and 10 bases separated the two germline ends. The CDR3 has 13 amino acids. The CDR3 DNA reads TGTGCCAGCAGCACTACAGGGTATCAGCCCCAGCATTTT. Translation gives CASSTTGYQPQHF.

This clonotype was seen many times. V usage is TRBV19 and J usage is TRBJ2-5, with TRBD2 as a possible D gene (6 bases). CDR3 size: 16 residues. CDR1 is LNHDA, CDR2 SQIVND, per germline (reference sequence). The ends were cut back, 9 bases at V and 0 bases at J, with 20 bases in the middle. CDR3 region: CASSLWASEYQETQYF. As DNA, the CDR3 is TGTGCCAGCTCCTTGTGGGCTAGCGAGTACCAAGAGACCCAGTACTTC. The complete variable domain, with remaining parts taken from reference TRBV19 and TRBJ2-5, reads DGGITQSPKYLFRKEGQNVTLSCEQNLNHDAMYWYRQDPGQGLRLIYYSQIVNDFQKGDIAEGYSVSREKKESFPLTVTSAQKNPTAFYLCASSLWASEYQETQYFGPGTRLLVL.

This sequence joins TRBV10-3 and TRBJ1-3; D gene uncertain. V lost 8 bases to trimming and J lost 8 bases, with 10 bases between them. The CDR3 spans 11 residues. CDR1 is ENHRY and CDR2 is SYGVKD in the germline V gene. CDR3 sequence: CAIDDGYTIYF. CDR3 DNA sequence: TGTGCCATCGACGATGGCTACACCATATATTTT.

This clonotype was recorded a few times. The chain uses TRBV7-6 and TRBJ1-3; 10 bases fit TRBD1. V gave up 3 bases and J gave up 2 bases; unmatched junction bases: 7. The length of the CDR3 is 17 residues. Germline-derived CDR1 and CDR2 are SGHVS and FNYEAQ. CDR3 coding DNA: TGTGCCAGCAGCTTGAGACTCGACAGGGGGCCTGGAAACACCATATATTTT. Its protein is CASSLRLDRGPGNTIYF.

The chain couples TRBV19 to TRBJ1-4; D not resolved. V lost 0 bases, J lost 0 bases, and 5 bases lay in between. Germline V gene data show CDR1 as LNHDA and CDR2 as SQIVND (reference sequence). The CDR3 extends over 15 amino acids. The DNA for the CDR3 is TGTGCCAGTAGTATAGAGGGAACAACTAATGAAAAACTGTTTTTT. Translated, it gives CASSIEGTTNEKLFF.

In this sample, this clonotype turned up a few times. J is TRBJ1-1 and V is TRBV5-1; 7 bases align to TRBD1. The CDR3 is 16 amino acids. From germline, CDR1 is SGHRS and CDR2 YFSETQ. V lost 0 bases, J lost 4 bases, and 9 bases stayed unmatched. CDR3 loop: CASSLDPGGLGTEAFF. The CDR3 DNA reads TGCGCCAGCAGCTTGGATCCAGGGGGATTGGGCACTGAAGCTTTCTTT.

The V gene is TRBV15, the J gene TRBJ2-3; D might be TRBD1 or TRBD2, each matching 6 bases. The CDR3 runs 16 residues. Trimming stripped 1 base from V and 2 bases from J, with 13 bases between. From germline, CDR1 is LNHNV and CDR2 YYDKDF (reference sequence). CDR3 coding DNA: TGTGCCACCAGCAGAGTCGTCTGGGGGGCCACAGATACGCAGTATTTT. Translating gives CATSRVVWGATDTQYF.

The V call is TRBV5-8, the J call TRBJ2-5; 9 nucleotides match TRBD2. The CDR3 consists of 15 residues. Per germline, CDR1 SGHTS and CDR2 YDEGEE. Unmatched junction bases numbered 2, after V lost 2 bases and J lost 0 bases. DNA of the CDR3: TGTGCCAGCAGCTTTAGCGGGGGTGACCAAGAGACCCAGTACTTC. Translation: CASSFSGGDQETQYF.